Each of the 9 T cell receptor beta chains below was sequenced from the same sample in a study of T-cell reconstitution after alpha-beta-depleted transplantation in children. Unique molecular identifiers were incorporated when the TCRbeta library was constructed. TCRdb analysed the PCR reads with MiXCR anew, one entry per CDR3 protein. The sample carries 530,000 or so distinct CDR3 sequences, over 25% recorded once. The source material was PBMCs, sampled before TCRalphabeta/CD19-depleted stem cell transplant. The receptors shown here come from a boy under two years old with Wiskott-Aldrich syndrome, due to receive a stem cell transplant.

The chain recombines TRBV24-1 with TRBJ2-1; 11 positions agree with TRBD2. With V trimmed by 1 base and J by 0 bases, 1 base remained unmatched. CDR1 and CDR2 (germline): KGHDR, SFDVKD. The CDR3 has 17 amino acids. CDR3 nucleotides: TGTGCCACCAGTGATTTTAGCGGGAGGGCCTCCTACAATGAGCAGTTCTTC. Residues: CATSDFSGRASYNEQFF.

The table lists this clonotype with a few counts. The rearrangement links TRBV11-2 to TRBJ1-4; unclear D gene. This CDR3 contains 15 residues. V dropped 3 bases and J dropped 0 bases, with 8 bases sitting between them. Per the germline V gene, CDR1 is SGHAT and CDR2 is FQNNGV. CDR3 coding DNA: TGTGCCAGCAGCTTTAACAGAGCAACTAATGAAAAACTGTTTTTT. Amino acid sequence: CASSFNRATNEKLFF.

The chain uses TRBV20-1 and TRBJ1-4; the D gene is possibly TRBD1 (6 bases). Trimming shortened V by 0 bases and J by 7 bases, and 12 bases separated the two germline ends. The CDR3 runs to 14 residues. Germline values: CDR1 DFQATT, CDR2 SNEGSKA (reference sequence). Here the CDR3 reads CSARDHRAGEKLFF. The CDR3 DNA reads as TGCAGTGCTAGAGATCACAGGGCAGGTGAAAAACTGTTTTTT.

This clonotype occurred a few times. DNA for the CDR3: TGTGCCAGCAGTTTATTAGGGGACAGGGTAGTCCATGAGCAGTTCTTC. Protein sequence: CASSLLGDRVVHEQFF. The V gene is TRBV27, the J gene TRBJ2-1, with 9 nucleotides matching TRBD1. Germline values: CDR1 MNHEY, CDR2 SMNVEV (reference sequence). J lost 8 bases, V lost 1 base, and 9 bases had no gene match. This CDR3 region has 16 residues.

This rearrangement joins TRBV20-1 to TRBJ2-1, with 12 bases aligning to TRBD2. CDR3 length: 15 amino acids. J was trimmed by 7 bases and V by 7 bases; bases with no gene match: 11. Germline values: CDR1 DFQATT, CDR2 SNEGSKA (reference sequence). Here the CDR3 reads CSERKETSGRNEQFF. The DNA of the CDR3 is TGCAGTGAAAGGAAGGAGACTAGCGGGAGAAATGAGCAGTTCTTC.

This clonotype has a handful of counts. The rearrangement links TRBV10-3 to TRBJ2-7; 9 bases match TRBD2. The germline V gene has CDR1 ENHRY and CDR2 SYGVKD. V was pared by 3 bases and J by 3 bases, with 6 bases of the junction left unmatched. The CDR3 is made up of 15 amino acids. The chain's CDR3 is CAISEGSGGDYEQYF. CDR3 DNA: TGTGCCATCAGTGAAGGTAGCGGGGGTGACTACGAGCAGTACTTC.

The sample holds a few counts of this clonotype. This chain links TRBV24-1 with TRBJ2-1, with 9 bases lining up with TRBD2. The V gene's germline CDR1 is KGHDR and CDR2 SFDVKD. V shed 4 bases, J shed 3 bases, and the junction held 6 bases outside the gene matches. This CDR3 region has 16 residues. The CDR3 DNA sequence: TGTGCCACCAGTGACCCAAGCGGGAGGAACTACAATGAGCAGTTCTTC. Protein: CATSDPSGRNYNEQFF.

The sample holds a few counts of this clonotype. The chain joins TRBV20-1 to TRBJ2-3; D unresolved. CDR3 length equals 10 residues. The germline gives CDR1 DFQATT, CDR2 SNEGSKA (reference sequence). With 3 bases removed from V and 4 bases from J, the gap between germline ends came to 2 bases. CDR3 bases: TGCAGTGCTAGTCCAGATACGCAGTATTTT. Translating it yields CSASPDTQYF.

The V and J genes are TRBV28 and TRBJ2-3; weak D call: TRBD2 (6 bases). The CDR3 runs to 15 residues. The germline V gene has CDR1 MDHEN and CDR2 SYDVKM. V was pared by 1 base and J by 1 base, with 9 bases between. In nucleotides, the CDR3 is TGTGCCAGCAGTTTATCCGGGAGCCGCACAGATACGCAGTATTTT. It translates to CASSLSGSRTDTQYF.